This entry features one T cell receptor (beta chain) sequence. What it binds is unknown. This sample is part of a study of long-term antiretroviral therapy in people with HIV. Overall study results and limits: Among HIV repertoires, CDR3 length ranges were narrower than those of controls.

An immunoSEQ assay, version v3.0, was performed at survey level. The protocol was immunoSEQ multiplex PCR, while the TCRdb copy is restricted to in-frame clones and leaves out a portion. The sample has about 21,000 clones, about 87% seen once; the top ten hold about 4%. Deletions cut 8 bases from V and 2 bases from J, with 10 bases between. This CDR3 comprises 12 residues. Per germline, CDR1 MNHNY and CDR2 SVGAGI (reference sequence). Specimen: unsorted PBMCs, collected 2.1 years after starting antiretroviral therapy. The chain uses TRBV6-6 and TRBJ2-7; a possible D gene is TRBD1 (6 bases). The TCR was taken from a man aged 18 to 30 with HIV. The CDR3 protein is CASATGPYEQYF. The CDR3 bases are TGTGCCAGCGCGACAGGACCCTACGAGCAGTACTTC.